A selection of T cell receptor beta chains follows, all from one sample in a study of blood T cell repertoires in COVID-19. Method: immunoSEQ multiplex PCR; TCRdb's copy keeps in-frame clones and lacks some. The sample consists of about 350,000 clones, about 92% of them appearing once. The sequencing input was peripheral blood. These receptors all come from a woman aged 55-69 years with COVID-19, enrolled during active disease. CDR3s include the opening cysteine and the closing phenylalanine or tryptophan.

TRBJ2-1,TRBV20-1,CSAREDGEQFF
TRBJ1-3,TRBV15,CATSRDAGNTIYF
TRBJ1-2,TRBV19,CASSPSTGAPSNGYTF
TRBJ2-6,TRBV6-2/TRBV6-3,CASSTQGARSGANVLTF
TRBJ2-7,TRBV5-4,CASSFGRNDEQYF
TRBJ2-1,TRBV11-3,CASSLDDTLTNEQFF
TRBJ2-7,TRBV19,CASSGTPSDRARAYEQYF
TRBJ1-6,TRBV28,CASRRTGMGSPLHF
TRBJ1-4,TRBV10-3,CAISAGTGGEKLFF
TRBJ1-5,TRBV5-1,CASSFADRGDNQPQHF
TRBJ1-1,TRBV5-1,CASSLLTGKNTEAFF
TRBJ2-5,TRBV28,CASSSDGEETQYF
TRBJ1-5,TRBV7-2,CASSESGQGNQPQHF
TRBJ1-2,TRBV4-1,CASSQDSAANYGYTF
TRBJ2-5,TRBV4-1,CASSLHGTGQETQYF
TRBJ1-2,TRBV28,CASSFSGGLSYGYTF
TRBJ2-1,TRBV5-1,CASSLGTNNEQFF
TRBJ2-7,TRBV14,CASSPSRGNEQYF
TRBJ1-3,TRBV19,CASRAQGGNTIYF
TRBJ2-7,TRBV5-5,CASSLDTGYEQYF
TRBJ2-5,TRBV7-3,CASSLTGGAKETQYF
TRBJ1-6,TRBV7-8,CASSTTGESPLHF
TRBJ2-7,TRBV5-5,CASSLGPGRSYEQYF
TRBJ2-7,TRBV6-5,CASRSGGTYEQYF
TRBJ2-3,TRBV7-9,CASSFRDTQYF
TRBJ1-1,TRBV11-2,CASRWGQNTEAFF
TRBJ2-1,TRBV7-2,CASSLKGRGYEQFF
TRBJ1-1,TRBV28,CASSFLNTEAFF
TRBJ1-3,TRBV30,CAWSVTVPGNTIYF
TRBJ1-2,TRBV6-5,CASSSPRDRHYGYTF
TRBJ1-5,TRBV7-9,CASSLGTTGTGSNQPQHF
TRBJ2-7,TRBV7-9,CASSAGTGGPYEQYF
TRBJ2-2,TRBV11-2,CASSSQTRTSTGELFF
TRBJ1-5,TRBV6-2/TRBV6-3,CASSTTGTGNQPQHF
TRBJ2-3,TRBV5-4,CASSYGSGTSVTDTQYF
TRBJ2-5,TRBV6-5,CASSYGPRQETQYF
TRBJ2-3,TRBV7-6,CASSLVGGTDTQYF
TRBJ1-5,TRBV5-8,CASSLDGNQPQHF
TRBJ2-5,TRBV28,CASSVAGLKETQYF
TRBJ2-7,TRBV3-1/TRBV3-2,CASSQALGGGAVEQYF
TRBJ1-1,TRBV18,CASSPTTNTEAFF
TRBJ1-2,TRBV5-1,CASSLRPSEGAHGYTF